This TCR beta chain was recorded in a study of blood T cell repertoires in COVID-19. Looking at the study overall: Acute and convalescent COVID-19 samples came from the United States, Italy and Spain. The analysed material was cDNA or gDNA that came from T cells, B-cell-depleted T cells, or PBMCs.

The authors' processing: Using reference gene primer amplification, nucleated cell counts were estimated. This table comes from immunoSEQ multiplex PCR, and its TCRdb copy is limited to in-frame clones, with some not included. V, J and clone size derive from that table, while D and trimming were established from the DNA sequence. Among some 110,000 clones listed, around 86% were seen once. Germline lookup yields CDR1 LNHDA and CDR2 SQIVND (reference sequence). Trimming removed 8 bases from V and 10 bases from J; junction bases left unmatched: 23. This CDR3 has 18 amino acids. The receptor's source is a man aged 70-80 years with acute or convalescent COVID-19. The chain uses TRBV19 and TRBJ1-6; 7 positions agree with TRBD1. The specimen sequenced was peripheral blood. CDR3 region: CASAILKSGQMGESPLHF. The CDR3 DNA is TGTGCCAGTGCAATCCTCAAATCGGGACAGATGGGCGAATCACCCCTCCACTTT.